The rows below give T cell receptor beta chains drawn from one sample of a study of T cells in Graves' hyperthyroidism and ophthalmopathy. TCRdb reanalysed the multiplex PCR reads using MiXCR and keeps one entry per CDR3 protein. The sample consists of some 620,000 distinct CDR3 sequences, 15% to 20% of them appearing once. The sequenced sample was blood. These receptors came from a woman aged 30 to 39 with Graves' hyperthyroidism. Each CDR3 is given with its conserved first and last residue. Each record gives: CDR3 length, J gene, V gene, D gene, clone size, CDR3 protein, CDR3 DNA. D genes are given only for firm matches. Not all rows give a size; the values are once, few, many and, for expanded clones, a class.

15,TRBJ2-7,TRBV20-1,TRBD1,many,CSARDQATGGYEQYF,TGCAGTGCTAGAGATCAAGCGACAGGGGGCTACGAGCAGTACTTC
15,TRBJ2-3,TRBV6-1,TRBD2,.,CASSEGSGRADTQYF,TGTGCCAGCAGTGAAGGGAGCGGGAGGGCAGATACGCAGTATTTT
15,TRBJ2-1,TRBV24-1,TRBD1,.,CATSDPGQAYNEQFF,TGTGCCACCAGTGATCCCGGACAGGCCTACAATGAGCAGTTCTTC
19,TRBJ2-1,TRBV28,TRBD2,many,CASNNPGLGESRLYNEQFF,TGTGCCAGCAACAACCCGGGACTAGGGGAAAGTCGTCTTTACAATGAGCAGTTCTTC
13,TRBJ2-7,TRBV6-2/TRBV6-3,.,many,CASSWTPNYEQYF,TGTGCCAGCAGTTGGACACCGAACTACGAGCAGTACTTC
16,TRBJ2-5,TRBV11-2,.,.,CASGLGPAGTQETQYF,TGTGCCAGCGGCTTAGGGCCAGCGGGGACACAAGAGACCCAGTACTTC
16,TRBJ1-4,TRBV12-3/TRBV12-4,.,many,CASSDSTGTTNEKLFF,TGTGCCAGCAGCGACTCTACAGGGACGACTAATGAAAAACTGTTTTTT
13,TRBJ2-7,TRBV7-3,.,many,CASSLTPSYEQYF,TGTGCCAGCAGCTTGACACCGTCCTACGAGCAGTACTTC
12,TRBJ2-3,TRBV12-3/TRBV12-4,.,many,CASSLSPHTQYF,TGTGCCAGCAGTTTATCTCCCCATACGCAGTATTTT
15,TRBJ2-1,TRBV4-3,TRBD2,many,CASSQGASGRYEQFF,TGCGCCAGCAGCCAAGGGGCTAGCGGGAGGTATGAGCAGTTCTTC
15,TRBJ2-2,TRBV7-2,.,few,CASSRRDLNTGELFF,TGTGCCAGCAGCCGGCGGGATCTGAACACCGGGGAGCTGTTTTTT
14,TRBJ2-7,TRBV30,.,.,CAWSRGENAYEQYF,TGTGCCTGGAGTCGAGGGGAAAACGCCTACGAGCAGTACTTC
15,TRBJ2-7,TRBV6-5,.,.,CASSSQVVAWYEQYF,TGTGCCAGCAGTTCTCAGGTGGTGGCGTGGTACGAGCAGTACTTC
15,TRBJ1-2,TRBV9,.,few,CASSIISDGAYGYTF,TGTGCCAGCAGCATAATCTCAGACGGAGCCTATGGCTACACCTTC
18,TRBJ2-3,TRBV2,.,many,CASSEGFGTSPSTDTQYF,TGTGCCAGCAGTGAGGGTTTTGGGACTTCTCCCTCCACAGATACGCAGTATTTT
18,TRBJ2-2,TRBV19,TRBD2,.,CASSRGSSGTRNTGELFF,TGTGCCAGTAGCCGCGGCTCCTCGGGGACTAGAAACACCGGGGAGCTGTTTTTT
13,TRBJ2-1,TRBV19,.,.,CASSGRGANEQFF,TGTGCCAGTAGTGGGAGAGGTGCGAATGAGCAGTTCTTC
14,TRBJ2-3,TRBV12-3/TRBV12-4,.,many,CASSLHGAEDTQYF,TGTGCCAGCAGTTTACACGGGGCGGAGGATACGCAGTATTTT
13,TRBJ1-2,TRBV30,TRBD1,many,CACLTGTGDGYTF,TGTGCCTGCCTAACCGGGACAGGGGATGGCTACACCTTC
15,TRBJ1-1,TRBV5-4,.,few,CASSAGRNMNTEAFF,TGTGCCAGCAGCGCGGGACGGAACATGAACACTGAAGCTTTCTTT
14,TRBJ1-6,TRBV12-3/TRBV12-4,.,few,CATRPQGSNSPLHF,TGTGCCACACGACCCCAGGGATCCAATTCACCCCTCCACTTT
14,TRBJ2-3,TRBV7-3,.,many,CASSPQGSTDTQYF,TGTGCCAGCAGCCCGCAGGGGAGCACAGATACGCAGTATTTT
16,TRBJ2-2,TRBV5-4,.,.,CASSFGPSANTGELFF,TGTGCCAGCAGCTTCGGGCCTAGCGCTAACACCGGGGAGCTGTTTTTT
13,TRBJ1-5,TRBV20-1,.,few,CSASVNSNQPQHF,TGCAGTGCTAGTGTCAACAGCAATCAGCCCCAGCATTTT
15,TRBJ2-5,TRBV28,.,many,CASSSWGGAEETQYF,TGTGCCAGCAGTTCCTGGGGGGGGGCGGAAGAGACCCAGTACTTC
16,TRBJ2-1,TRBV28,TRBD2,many,CASSSRTSGGGNEQFF,TGTGCCAGCAGTTCGAGGACTAGCGGAGGGGGGAATGAGCAGTTCTTC
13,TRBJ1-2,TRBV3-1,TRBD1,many,CASSRQGYGGYTF,TGTGCCAGCAGCCGACAGGGATACGGAGGCTACACCTTC
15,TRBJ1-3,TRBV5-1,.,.,CASSLDKTSGNTIYF,TGCGCCAGCAGCTTGGACAAAACCTCTGGAAACACCATATATTTT
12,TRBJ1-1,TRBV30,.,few,CAWSVRYTEAFF,TGTGCCTGGAGTGTACGGTACACTGAAGCTTTCTTT
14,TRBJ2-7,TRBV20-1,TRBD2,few,CSALRTSHSYEQYF,TGCAGTGCTCTTAGGACTAGCCACTCCTACGAGCAGTACTTC
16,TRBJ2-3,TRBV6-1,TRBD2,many,CASCLSGLAEGDTQYF,TGTGCCAGCTGCCTATCAGGACTAGCGGAGGGAGATACGCAGTATTTT
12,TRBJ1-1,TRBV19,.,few,CASLSGNTEAFF,TGTGCCAGCCTTTCAGGGAACACTGAAGCTTTCTTT
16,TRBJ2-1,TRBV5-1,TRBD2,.,CASSKTSGGTYNEQFF,TGCGCCAGCAGCAAGACTAGCGGGGGTACCTACAATGAGCAGTTCTTC
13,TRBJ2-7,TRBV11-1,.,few,CASSFSKGFEQYF,TGTGCCAGCAGCTTTTCGAAAGGGTTCGAGCAGTACTTC
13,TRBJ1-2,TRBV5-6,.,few,CASSSGTFYGYTF,TGTGCCAGCAGCTCCGGGACGTTCTATGGCTACACCTTC
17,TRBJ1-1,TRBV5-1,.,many,CASSLAGPNGVNTEAFF,TGCGCCAGCAGCTTGGCAGGGCCAAACGGGGTGAACACTGAAGCTTTCTTT
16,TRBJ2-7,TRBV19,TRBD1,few,CASSIDLGTGNYEQYF,TGTGCCAGTAGTATAGATCTGGGGACAGGGAACTACGAGCAGTACTTC
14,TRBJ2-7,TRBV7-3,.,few,CASSPYPGTYEQYF,TGTGCCAGCAGCCCCTATCCGGGGACATACGAGCAGTACTTC
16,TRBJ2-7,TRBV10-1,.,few,CASRKGRPKGFYEQYF,TGCGCCAGTCGGAAGGGACGTCCAAAGGGATTTTACGAGCAGTACTTC
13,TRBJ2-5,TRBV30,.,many,CAWSSGWGETQYF,TGTGCCTGGAGCAGCGGGTGGGGGGAGACCCAGTACTTC
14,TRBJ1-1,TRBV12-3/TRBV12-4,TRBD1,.,CASRDRFMNTEAFF,TGTGCCAGCAGGGACAGGTTTATGAACACTGAAGCTTTCTTT
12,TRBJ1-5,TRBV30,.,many,CAWKDRSQPQHF,TGTGCCTGGAAGGACAGAAGTCAGCCCCAGCATTTT
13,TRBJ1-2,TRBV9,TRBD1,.,CASSDSGQDGYTF,TGTGCCAGCAGCGATTCAGGACAGGATGGCTACACCTTC
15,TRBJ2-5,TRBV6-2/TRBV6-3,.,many,CASSTPSTGKETQYF,TGTGCCAGCAGTACCCCCTCTACAGGGAAAGAGACCCAGTACTTC
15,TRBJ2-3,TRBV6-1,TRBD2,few,CASSPPGTSGGTQYF,TGTGCCAGCAGTCCCCCCGGGACTAGCGGAGGTACGCAGTATTTT
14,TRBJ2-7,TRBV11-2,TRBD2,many,CASSLAGGIYEQYF,TGTGCCAGCAGCTTAGCGGGAGGGATCTACGAGCAGTACTTC
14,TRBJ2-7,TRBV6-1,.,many,CASSERDSTYEQYF,TGTGCCAGCAGTGAACGGGACTCGACCTACGAGCAGTACTTC
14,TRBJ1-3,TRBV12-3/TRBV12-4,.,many,CASSLGVAGNTIYF,TGTGCCAGCAGTTTGGGGGTGGCTGGAAACACCATATATTTT
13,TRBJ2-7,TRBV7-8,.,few,CASSFRNSYEQYF,TGTGCCAGCAGCTTTCGGAACTCCTACGAGCAGTACTTC
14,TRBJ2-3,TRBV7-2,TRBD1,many,CASALQGLADTQYF,TGTGCCAGCGCCCTACAGGGGCTCGCTGATACGCAGTATTTT
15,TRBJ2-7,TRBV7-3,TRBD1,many,CASSLTGTGTYEQYF,TGTGCCAGCAGCTTAACCGGGACAGGGACCTACGAGCAGTACTTC
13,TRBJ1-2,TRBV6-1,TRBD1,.,CASRDRDNYGYTF,TGTGCCAGCAGGGACAGGGACAACTATGGCTACACCTTC
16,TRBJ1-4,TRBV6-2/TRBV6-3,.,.,CASSYSRGDRNEKLFF,TGTGCCAGCAGTTACTCGAGGGGGGACCGCAATGAAAAACTGTTTTTT
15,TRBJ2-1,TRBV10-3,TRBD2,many,CAISLTPGGSNEQFF,TGTGCCATCAGTTTGACCCCCGGGGGGAGTAATGAGCAGTTCTTC
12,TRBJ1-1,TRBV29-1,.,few,CSVDQGRTEAFF,TGCAGCGTTGATCAAGGGAGGACTGAAGCTTTCTTT